This T cell receptor (beta chain) was obtained from a study of patients with pleural tuberculosis (TCRdb year 2014). The reads were generated on an Illumina Genome Analyzer IIx. TCRdb reanalyzed the raw reads on its own, using fastp at Q25 for trimming and MiXCR for clone calling, and kept in-frame beta chains. Rows matching on CDR3 protein sequence are summarized as one entry with the most common DNA and genes. In all, the sample holds about 29,000 distinct CDR3 sequences, and 18% of those were seen once. Clones ranked in the top ten supply about 3.7% of the sample. This clonotype was seen at least ten times. Its antigen is unknown. Base qualities are not recorded, but no much larger clone differs from it by a single base. The TCR comes from a human donor with pleural tuberculosis. Material for sequencing was peripheral blood.

The DNA sequence is as follows: TGTGCCAGCACCAGGAGGACAGGTGATCAGCCCCAGCATTTT. Translated, this is CASTRRTGDQPQHF. This receptor chain uses TRBV28 and TRBJ1-5, with TRBD1 identical over 7 junction bases. V lost 7 bases and J lost 5 bases, and the count of bases not matched to a germline gene is 8. The CDR3 holds 14 amino acids from the cysteine to the phenylalanine. Only the CDR3 DNA stays, 42 bases, in frame from base 1. Per the germline V gene, MDHEN is the CDR1 and SYDVKM is the CDR2. With the rest looked up from the reference TRBV28 and TRBJ1-5 genes rather than sequenced, the full variable domain is DVKVTQSSRYLVKRTGEKVFLECVQDMDHENMFWYRQDPGLGLRLIYFSYDVKMKEKGDIPEGYSVSREKKERFSLILESASTNQTSMYLCASTRRTGDQPQHFGDGTRLSIL.